These T cell receptor beta chains were read from a single sample in a study of PD-1 blockade in classical Hodgkin lymphoma. Sequencing used immunoSEQ multiplex PCR; TCRdb keeps in-frame clones, though not all of them. This sample has 40,000 or so clones, with around 80% found just once. Specimen: peripheral blood mononuclear cells (PBMCs), collected at baseline. The receptors shown here come from a human donor with classical Hodgkin lymphoma. Each CDR3 is given with its conserved first and last residue. The D gene is left open where the match is weak. Rows may omit the clone size; those that give it use once, few, many or a size class.

j_call d_call clone_size v_call cdr3_nt cdr3_aa
TRBJ2-5 TRBD2 NA TRBV5-4 TGTGCCAGCACCTGGGGCCAGCGGGGTAGCGAGACCCAGTACTTC CASTWGQRGSETQYF
TRBJ1-5 NA NA TRBV4-3 TGCGCCAGCAGTCCAGGGACGGTGAATGGCAATCAGCCCCAGCATTTT CASSPGTVNGNQPQHF
TRBJ2-3 NA NA TRBV2 TGTGCCAGCAGTGAAGAAACGCGGGATACGCAGTATTTT CASSEETRDTQYF
TRBJ2-5 NA NA TRBV5-1 TGCGCCAGCAGCTCCCAAGGGGAGCAAGAGACCCAGTACTTC CASSSQGEQETQYF
TRBJ2-3 NA NA TRBV10-3 TGTGCCATCAGTGAGTCGACTATCATGGGGGCAGATACGCAGTATTTT CAISESTIMGADTQYF
TRBJ1-1 NA NA TRBV6-5 TGTGCCAGCAGTTCCGGGACGGGGAACACTGAAGCTTTCTTT CASSSGTGNTEAFF
TRBJ1-6 NA NA TRBV6-5 TGTGCCAGCAGCCTCCAGGGAGTAGGGGATTCACCCCTCCACTTT CASSLQGVGDSPLHF
TRBJ2-1 TRBD2 NA TRBV6-5 TGTGCCAGCAGCAGGCGGGGGGTATACTACAATGAGCAGTTCTTC CASSRRGVYYNEQFF
TRBJ1-2 TRBD1 NA TRBV5-1 TGCGCCAGCAGCCAGACAGGGGATAGTGGCTACACCTTC CASSQTGDSGYTF
TRBJ2-7 TRBD2 NA TRBV9 TGTGCCAGCAGCGGTAGCGGGGAGAGAACCTACGAGCAGTACTTC CASSGSGERTYEQYF
TRBJ2-1 NA NA TRBV15 TGTGCCACCAGCCACAGTTACAATGAGCAGTTCTTC CATSHSYNEQFF
TRBJ2-2 NA NA TRBV11-2 TGTGCCAGCAGCTGGGGCTCCTCAGGAACCGGGGAGCTGTTTTTT CASSWGSSGTGELFF
TRBJ2-7 NA NA TRBV19 TGTGCCAGTAGTACACGACAGTTCTACGAGCAGTACTTC CASSTRQFYEQYF
TRBJ1-5 TRBD1 many TRBV2 TGTGCCAGCAGCCTGGGCGCGACAGGGAATAGCAATCAGCCCCAGCATTTT CASSLGATGNSNQPQHF
TRBJ2-2 NA few TRBV4-3 TGCGCCAGCAGCCAAGATTATCCTAACACCGGGGAGCTGTTTTTT CASSQDYPNTGELFF
TRBJ1-2 NA NA TRBV6-6 TGTGCCAGCAGCCCCGGGCCGAACTATGGCTACACCTTC CASSPGPNYGYTF
TRBJ2-3 TRBD1 NA TRBV23-1 TGCGCCAGCAGTCAAATGGACAGGGAAGAGGGAGATACGCAGTATTTT CASSQMDREEGDTQYF
TRBJ2-7 TRBD1 NA TRBV19 TGTGCCAGCAGGGGGACGCCAAGCTCCTACGAGCAGTACTTC CASRGTPSSYEQYF
TRBJ2-3 TRBD1 NA TRBV5-8 TGTGCCAGCACTTGGGGACAGATCACAGATACGCAGTATTTT CASTWGQITDTQYF
TRBJ2-7 NA once TRBV7-3 TGTGCCAGCAGCTTACTGGGGGCGGGCGAGCAGTACTTC CASSLLGAGEQYF
TRBJ2-3 TRBD2 NA TRBV2 TGTGCCAGCATAGGTAGCGGGGGACCCACAGATACGCAGTATTTT CASIGSGGPTDTQYF
TRBJ2-5 NA NA TRBV7-9 TGTGCCAGCAGCTTAGAACAGGGAAGAGGAGAGACCCAGTACTTC CASSLEQGRGETQYF
TRBJ2-1 TRBD2 NA TRBV7-2 TGTGCCAGCAGCCCCTCACTAGCGGGGGCCGTCAATGAGCAGTTCTTC CASSPSLAGAVNEQFF
TRBJ2-1 TRBD2 NA TRBV4-3 TGCGCCAGCAGCCACAAATCTAGCGGGGGTTACAATGAGCAGTTCTTC CASSHKSSGGYNEQFF
TRBJ2-5 NA NA TRBV2 TGTGCCAGCAATTTTCTAGTACCCCAAGAGACCCAGTACTTC CASNFLVPQETQYF
TRBJ2-5 TRBD1 NA TRBV11-2 TGTGCCAGCAGCTCGCCCAGGGGGCCCGAGCCGGGGACCCAGTACTTC CASSSPRGPEPGTQYF
TRBJ2-7 NA NA TRBV7-9 TGTGCCAGCAGCCCCCGGGACCTCTCCTACGAGCAGTACTTC CASSPRDLSYEQYF
TRBJ1-6 NA NA TRBV4-1 TGCGCCAGCAGCCATGCTCCGCCGGGCAATTCACCCCTCCACTTT CASSHAPPGNSPLHF
TRBJ2-3 NA NA TRBV7-2 TGTGCCAGCAGCCCAGACACAGATACGCAGTATTTT CASSPDTDTQYF
TRBJ2-3 TRBD2 few TRBV5-1 TGCGCCAGCAGCACCGGGACTAGCGGGGGGACTAGCACAGATACGCAGTATTTT CASSTGTSGGTSTDTQYF
TRBJ2-3 NA NA TRBV9 TGTGCCAGCAGCGTAGGTAGCCCAGATACGCAGTATTTT CASSVGSPDTQYF
TRBJ1-5 NA few TRBV4-3 TGCGCCAGCAGCCAGGGTTTGAACAGCCATAGCAATCAGCCCCAGCATTTT CASSQGLNSHSNQPQHF
TRBJ2-5 NA NA TRBV29-1 TGCAGCGTTGTCTTCGGTAAAGAGACCCAGTACTTC CSVVFGKETQYF
TRBJ1-3 NA once TRBV7-2 TGTGCCAGCAGCTTAGTGTCCGGGGAAAGTGGAAACACCATATATTTT CASSLVSGESGNTIYF
TRBJ2-2 TRBD1 once TRBV4-3 TGCGCCAGCAGCCAAGTTTGGGGAACCGGGACAGGGGATACCGGGGAGCTGTTTTTT CASSQVWGTGTGDTGELFF
TRBJ2-3 NA NA TRBV7-9 TGTGCCAGCAGCTTAGGAGGAGAGAGGCCTACGCAGTATTTT CASSLGGERPTQYF
TRBJ1-2 NA once TRBV4-3 TGCGCCAGCAGCCAAGGCCGGCCTTATGGCTACACCTTC CASSQGRPYGYTF
TRBJ1-2 NA few TRBV9 TGTGCCAGCAGCGTCCAGGCAGGGTATGGCTACACCTTC CASSVQAGYGYTF
TRBJ1-2 NA once TRBV4-3 TGCGCCAGCAGCCAAGATAGGAAAGTCTATGGCTACACCTTC CASSQDRKVYGYTF
TRBJ1-1 TRBD1 NA TRBV9 TGTGCCAGCAGCGTAGGGGGCAATCCCTATACAGGGGACACTGAAGCTTTCTTT CASSVGGNPYTGDTEAFF
TRBJ2-3 NA NA TRBV18 TGTGCCAGCTCGGGGGACCGAGGGAGCACAGATACGCAGTATTTT CASSGDRGSTDTQYF
TRBJ2-3 NA NA TRBV19 TGTGCCAGCGCCCCAGGACATTACACAGATACGCAGTATTTT CASAPGHYTDTQYF
TRBJ2-3 NA NA TRBV12-5 TGTGCTAGTGGTTTGCTGGCCCATACGCAGTATTTT CASGLLAHTQYF
TRBJ1-2 TRBD1 NA TRBV2 TGTGCCAGCAGAGTCGACAGGGGGGATGGCTACACCTTC CASRVDRGDGYTF
TRBJ1-3 NA once TRBV5-5 TGTGCCAGCACTCATTCCGGGTCCGTTGGAAACACCATATATTTT CASTHSGSVGNTIYF
TRBJ1-5 TRBD1 NA TRBV19 TGTGCCAGTAGAGGGGACAGGGGCAATCAGCCCCAGCATTTT CASRGDRGNQPQHF
TRBJ2-6 NA NA TRBV10-3 TGTGCCATCAGTGAGTCTGGGGATAGCTCTGGGGCCAACGTCCTGACTTTC CAISESGDSSGANVLTF
TRBJ1-2 NA once TRBV11-2 TGTGCCAGCAGCTTATTTTTAGAGAACTATGGCTACACCTTC CASSLFLENYGYTF
TRBJ2-1 NA NA TRBV12-5 TGTGCTAGTGGTTCCGACCGGGCCTTCTCCTACAATGAGCAGTTCTTC CASGSDRAFSYNEQFF
TRBJ1-1 NA NA TRBV11-1 TGTGCCAGCAGCCTTACGGACAGTATGAACACTGAAGCTTTCTTT CASSLTDSMNTEAFF
TRBJ2-7 TRBD1 few TRBV6-1 TGTGCCAGCAGTCGGGACAGGGGGTGGTACGAGCAGTACTTC CASSRDRGWYEQYF